These T cell receptor beta chains were read from a single sample in a study of Ad26.COV2.S vaccination and SARS-CoV-2 variants. Sequencing used immunoSEQ multiplex PCR; TCRdb keeps in-frame clones, though not all of them. The profile shows 380,000 or so clones, 83% of them singletons. Sequenced here: peripheral blood, sampled in a trial of Ad26.COV2.S vaccine versus placebo. All receptors derive from a person aged 18-60 years who received the Ad26.COV2.S COVID-19 vaccine or a placebo. CDR3s include the opening cysteine and the closing phenylalanine or tryptophan. Fields, in order: V gene, J gene, D gene, clone size, CDR3 protein, CDR3 DNA. D genes are given only for firm matches. Clone size is given for some rows only: seen once, a few or many times, or a class if the clone is expanded.

TRBV13	TRBJ2-1	.	once	CASSLAGPVGTEQFF	TGTGCCAGCAGCTTAGCGGGCCCCGTCGGTACTGAGCAGTTCTTC
TRBV29-1	TRBJ1-2	.	.	CSVVLDGNYGYTF	TGCAGCGTTGTTCTTGACGGGAACTATGGCTACACCTTC
TRBV21-1	TRBJ2-7	.	.	CASSKALPSGDEQYF	TGTGCCAGCAGCAAAGCCCTCCCGTCGGGGGACGAGCAGTACTTC
TRBV5-6	TRBJ2-1	TRBD2	.	CASSWGLAGQKEQFF	TGTGCCAGCAGCTGGGGACTAGCTGGGCAAAAAGAGCAGTTCTTC
TRBV29-1	TRBJ2-7	.	once	CSVAGTSYEQYF	TGCAGCGTTGCCGGGACATCCTACGAGCAGTACTTC
TRBV19	TRBJ2-1	TRBD2	.	CASSKLAGGLNEQFF	TGTGCCAGTAGTAAGCTAGCGGGGGGACTCAATGAGCAGTTCTTC
TRBV30	TRBJ2-1	TRBD2	.	CAWSVGLAGVNEQFF	TGTGCCTGGAGTGTCGGACTAGCGGGAGTCAATGAGCAGTTCTTC
TRBV7-6	TRBJ2-2	TRBD1	.	CASSLAQGSLRELFF	TGTGCCAGCAGCTTAGCACAGGGGAGTCTCCGGGAGCTGTTTTTT
TRBV11-3	TRBJ1-6	.	.	CASSLRPSGNSPLHF	TGTGCCAGCAGCTTAAGGCCGTCCGGTAATTCACCCCTCCACTTT
TRBV30	TRBJ2-7	.	.	CAWSHFVGNEQYF	TGTGCCTGGAGCCACTTCGTGGGGAACGAGCAGTACTTC
TRBV29-1	TRBJ1-4	.	.	CSVARPLNEKLFF	TGCAGCGTTGCCCGCCCCCTTAATGAAAAACTGTTTTTT
TRBV4-3	TRBJ2-2	TRBD1	.	CASSQEKGAGYTGELFF	TGCGCCAGCAGCCAAGAAAAGGGGGCGGGCTACACCGGGGAGCTGTTTTTT
TRBV7-8	TRBJ2-7	.	.	CASSPLGGSYEQYF	TGTGCCAGCAGCCCGCTCGGGGGCTCCTACGAGCAGTACTTC
TRBV12-3/TRBV12-4	TRBJ1-1	.	.	CASSPMNTEAFF	TGTGCCAGCAGTCCAATGAACACTGAAGCTTTCTTT